The clone carrying this T cell receptor (beta chain) was detected ten times or more. These data come from a study of regulatory T cells in long-lasting Graves disease. As for the study in general: Graves' patients, newly diagnosed, had taken antithyroid drugs under 3 months.

Library construction for TCR beta used iRepertoire HTBI primers and Arm-PCR of CDR3 regions. TCRdb called the multiplex PCR reads again in MiXCR, with one record for every CDR3 protein. The data contain roughly 530,000 distinct CDR3 sequences, around 15% of them singletons. Time point noted: newly diagnosed GD, antithyroid drugs for less than 3 months. Making the TCR library involved RNA that had been extracted from PBMCs. The CDR3 runs to 12 residues. Trimming took 6 bases from V and 8 from J, leaving 13 bases between them. Germline values: CDR1 MNHNS, CDR2 SASEGT. This same sample was also part of a study on T cells in Graves' hyperthyroidism and ophthalmopathy. That publication notes: Ophthalmopathy onset followed model prediction by a median about six months.

The V and J genes are TRBV6-1 and TRBJ1-1; unclear D gene. The sequence derives from a middle-aged woman with Graves disease. The sample in question was peripheral blood mononuclear cells (PBMCs), obtained at new diagnosis, from a patient treated with antithyroid drugs. CDR3 sequence: CASRGYSGEAFF. The CDR3 bases are TGTGCCAGCAGGGGGTACAGCGGAGAAGCTTTCTTT.